The 23 T cell receptor beta chains given below trace back to one sample, sequenced in a study of blood T cell repertoires in COVID-19 (TCRdb year 2020). The protocol used for the library was the immunoSEQ multiplex PCR assay. In its TCRdb copy, this immuneACCESS table keeps in-frame sequences only and misses some clones. Where compared with another copy, unresolved V genes explain less than half of these, and the others have no known cause. The sample includes 250,000 to 400,000 clones, with roughly 90% observed a single time. The top ten clonotypes cover roughly 2.6% of the sample. Sample: PBMCs or T cells enriched from blood (not recorded which). Receptors were obtained from a man between 60 and 75 years old who had recovered from COVID-19.

In DNA, the CDR3 is TGTGCCACCAGTGTCTCCGGGCCGGGAGCCATCGTGCTAAACACCGGGGAGCTGTTTTTT. Translated: CATSVSGPGAIVLNTGELFF. V gene TRBV24-1 combines with J gene TRBJ2-2, with D perhaps TRBD2 (6 bases). This CDR3 has 20 amino acids. In germline, CDR1 is KGHDR, CDR2 SFDVKD. V dropped 5 bases and J dropped 2 bases, with 26 bases sitting between them.

The rearrangement joins TRBV12-3 or TRBV12-4 to TRBJ1-4; possibly TRBD1 for D (5 bases). The CDR3 has 13 residues. The ends were cut back, 5 bases at V and 13 bases at J, with 17 bases in the middle. The CDR3 DNA reads as TGTGCCAGCAGTACAAACAGGCCTGTGGGACTGTTTTTT. This sequence encodes CASSTNRPVGLFF.

CDR3 loop: CASSEARTGYHTIYF. The CDR3, as DNA: TGTGCCAGCAGTGAGGCCAGGACAGGTTATCACACCATATATTTT. The chain employs TRBV2 and TRBJ1-3; 7 bases match TRBD1. V gave up 3 bases and J gave up 8 bases; unmatched junction bases: 10. The length of the CDR3 is 15 residues. The germline V gene has CDR1 SNHLY and CDR2 FYNNEI. The full variable domain, rest sourced from reference TRBV2 and TRBJ1-3, is EPEVTQTPSHQVTQMGQEVILRCVPISNHLYFYWYRQILGQKVEFLVSFYNNEISEKSEIFDDQFSVERPDGSNFTLKIRSTKLEDSAMYFCASSEARTGYHTIYFGEGSWLTVV.

This CDR3 is CASSTTGFRIGYTF. CDR3 sequence (DNA): TGTGCCAGTAGTACGACAGGGTTTCGGATTGGCTACACCTTC. The chain employs TRBV19 and TRBJ1-2; 7 positions match TRBD1. CDR1 and CDR2 from the germline V gene are LNHDA and SQIVND (reference sequence). The V gene end was trimmed by 4 bases and the J gene end by 7 bases; junction bases not matched to a gene: 9. The CDR3 loop spans 14 amino acids.

V usage is TRBV6-1 and J usage is TRBJ2-5, with 8 bases identical to TRBD2. Germline values: CDR1 MNHNS, CDR2 SASEGT. CDR3 length equals 16 residues. J lost 1 base, V lost 3 bases, and 7 bases had no gene match. CDR3 nucleotides: TGTGCCAGCAGTGATTGGTTAGCGGGGATCCAAGAGACCCAGTACTTC. It codes for CASSDWLAGIQETQYF.

The chain recombines TRBV7-2 with TRBJ1-2, with D perhaps TRBD1 (5 bases). CDR1 SGHTA and CDR2 FQGNSA come from the germline V gene. There are 14 residues in the CDR3. V was cut by 7 bases and J by 0 bases, with 12 bases left in between. The CDR3 DNA sequence: TGTGCCAGCACCCTGACCAGGGCTAACTATGGCTACACCTTC. This gives the protein CASTLTRANYGYTF.

The chain carries TRBV28 and TRBJ1-3; 10 nucleotides line up with TRBD1. Unmatched junction bases numbered 3, after V lost 1 base and J lost 0 bases. This CDR3 region has 17 residues. Germline CDR1 reads MDHEN; CDR2 reads SYDVKM. The CDR3 DNA follows: TGTGCCAGCAGTTTATCGGGACAGGGGCCCTCTGGAAACACCATATATTTT. Encoded protein: CASSLSGQGPSGNTIYF.

V gene TRBV12-3 or TRBV12-4 combines with J gene TRBJ2-1; 7 nucleotides match TRBD2. The CDR3 has 13 residues. V gave up 6 bases and J gave up 10 bases; unmatched junction bases: 9. DNA of the CDR3: TGTGCCAGCAGGCCAACCCTAGCGGAAGAGCAGTTCTTC. Its translation is CASRPTLAEEQFF.

The chain carries TRBV10-2 and TRBJ1-1; tentative D call: TRBD1 (6 bases). Per germline, CDR1 WSHSY and CDR2 SAAADI. Trimming took off 1 base at V and 8 bases at J, with 11 bases between the two ends. The length of the CDR3 is 13 residues. The CDR3 protein is CASSEFRGMEAFF. The CDR3 bases are TGCGCCAGCAGTGAGTTCAGGGGAATGGAAGCTTTCTTT.

The chain employs TRBV6-5 and TRBJ2-3; D may be TRBD1 (6 bases). Trimming took off 8 bases at V and 8 bases at J, with 14 bases between the two ends. The CDR3 covers 12 residues. Germline V gene lookup returns CDR1 MNHEY and CDR2 SVGAGI. CDR3 region: CASGRTETTQYF. As DNA, the CDR3 is TGTGCCAGCGGAAGGACAGAAACTACGCAGTATTTT.

The genes are TRBV7-2 and TRBJ2-3, with D tentatively TRBD1 (5 bases). Per the germline V gene, CDR1 is SGHTA and CDR2 is FQGNSA. The CDR3 is 14 residues long. The V end lost 7 bases, the J end lost 0 bases, and 11 bases lay between the germline ends. Written as DNA, the CDR3 is TGTGCCAGCACCGACAGATCTAGCACAGATACGCAGTATTTT. Its translation is CASTDRSSTDTQYF.

The chain links TRBV5-1 to TRBJ2-7; maybe TRBD1 (7 bases). Germline values: CDR1 SGHRS, CDR2 YFSETQ. V lost 4 bases to trimming and J lost 4 bases, with 12 bases between them. The CDR3 contains 13 residues. This CDR3 reads CASSAGQPYEQYF. Written as DNA, the CDR3 is TGCGCCAGCAGCGCGGGACAGCCATACGAGCAGTACTTC.

The genes are TRBV19 and TRBJ2-3; 9 bases are shared with TRBD2. This CDR3 is built from 15 residues. V trimming: 5 bases; J trimming: 5 bases; junction bases outside the gene matches: 8. CDR1 and CDR2 from the germline V gene are LNHDA and SQIVND (reference sequence). The CDR3 DNA reads TGTGCCAGTAGTTCGCTGACTAGCGGAAAAGATACGCAGTATTTT. Translating it yields CASSSLTSGKDTQYF.

V usage is TRBV5-4 and J usage is TRBJ2-7, with D perhaps matching TRBD2 (5 bases). Germline V gene data show CDR1 as SGHNT and CDR2 as YYREEE (reference sequence). CDR3 length: 16 amino acids. V dropped 5 bases and J dropped 6 bases, with 24 bases sitting between them. Here the CDR3 reads CASSPYITRLASEQYF. Here the CDR3 DNA reads TGTGCCAGCAGTCCTTACATTACTAGGCTCGCGTCCGAGCAGTACTTC.

The genes are TRBV6-5 and TRBJ1-2; no clear D gene. V was trimmed by 0 bases and J by 2 bases, leaving 4 bases between them. The CDR3 is 13 amino acids. From germline, CDR1 is MNHEY and CDR2 SVGAGI. The CDR3 DNA reads TGTGCCAGCAGTTACTCGGAGAACTATGGCTACACCTTC. Encoded protein: CASSYSENYGYTF.

The chain couples TRBV7-9 to TRBJ1-1, with D hard to call. The CDR3 sequence is 13 residues long. CDR1 and CDR2 from the germline V gene are SEHNR and FQNEAQ (reference sequence). Trimming cost V 5 bases and J 1 base, with 8 bases left between them. This CDR3 reads CASSQRENTEAFF. CDR3 DNA sequence: TGTGCCAGCAGCCAAAGAGAGAACACTGAAGCTTTCTTT. Combining the CDR3 with reference TRBV7-9 and TRBJ1-1 gives the whole variable domain DTGVSQNPRHKITKRGQNVTFRCDPISEHNRLYWYRQTLGQGPEFLTYFQNEAQLEKSRLLSDRFSAERPKGSFSTLEIQRTEQGDSAMYLCASSQRENTEAFFGQGTRLTVV.

The V and J genes are TRBV4-2 and TRBJ1-2, with D unresolved. Per the germline V gene, CDR1 is LGHNA and CDR2 is YNFKEQ. The V end lost 4 bases, the J end lost 9 bases, and 30 bases lay between the germline ends. The CDR3 is 18 amino acids. This CDR3 is CASSPDFSEGRGSTSYTF. The CDR3 DNA sequence: TGTGCCAGCAGCCCAGATTTTTCAGAAGGGCGGGGTTCTACGAGCTACACCTTC.

This chain joins TRBV19 and TRBJ1-5, with 7 bases matching TRBD1. CDR1 and CDR2 from the germline V gene are LNHDA and SQIVND (reference sequence). V shed 5 bases, J shed 4 bases, and the junction held 8 bases outside the gene matches. The CDR3 has 15 residues. CDR3 region: CASSHNRDSNQPQHF. For the CDR3, the DNA is TGTGCCAGTAGTCATAACCGGGACAGTAATCAGCCCCAGCATTTT.

This rearrangement joins TRBV19 to TRBJ1-3; 8 nucleotides agree with TRBD1. The CDR3 spans 15 residues. J gave up 2 bases and V 5 bases, and 5 bases lay outside the gene matches. In germline, CDR1 is LNHDA, CDR2 SQIVND (reference sequence). The CDR3, as DNA: TGTGCCAGTAGTGTCCGGACAGGGACTGGAAACACCATATATTTT. Translated, it gives CASSVRTGTGNTIYF. The variable domain in full, with the rest retrieved from reference TRBV19 and TRBJ1-3, is DGGITQSPKYLFRKEGQNVTLSCEQNLNHDAMYWYRQDPGQGLRLIYYSQIVNDFQKGDIAEGYSVSREKKESFPLTVTSAQKNPTAFYLCASSVRTGTGNTIYFGEGSWLTVV.

CDR3 sequence: CASRGRDRGVAEAFF. CDR3 bases: TGCGCCAGCAGGGGGAGGGACAGGGGAGTTGCTGAAGCTTTCTTT. The chain carries TRBV5-1 and TRBJ1-1, with 10 bases matching TRBD1. V was clipped by 5 bases and J by 6 bases; unmatched bases: 10. Per the germline V gene, CDR1 is SGHRS and CDR2 is YFSETQ. This CDR3 has 15 residues.

The count of this clone is one. The chain carries TRBV7-9 and TRBJ2-1; possible D gene TRBD2, 5 bases. V was cut by 5 bases and J by 8 bases, with 16 bases left in between. CDR3 length equals 14 residues. Germline CDR1 and CDR2: SEHNR and FQNEAQ (reference sequence). CDR3 protein: CASSHVRLADEQFF. CDR3 bases: TGTGCCAGCAGCCACGTCCGTCTAGCCGATGAGCAGTTCTTC.

This clone was recorded once. CDR3 protein: CASRMETSGSYEQYF. In DNA form, the CDR3 reads TGTGCCAGCAGAATGGAGACTAGCGGGAGCTACGAGCAGTACTTC. J is TRBJ2-7 and V is TRBV6-5, with 12 bases lining up with TRBD2. The CDR3 runs 15 residues. The trim removed 6 bases at V and 3 bases at J, leaving 6 bases unmatched. The germline CDR1 and CDR2 sequences are MNHEY and SVGAGI.

The chain has TRBV7-9 and TRBJ1-1, with D possibly matching TRBD1 (5 bases). The ends were cut back, 5 bases at V and 2 bases at J, with 12 bases in the middle. Germline loops: CDR1 SEHNR, CDR2 FQNEAQ (reference sequence). This CDR3 is 14 amino acids long. Here the CDR3 DNA reads TGTGCCAGCAGCCCCCGGGGGGATAACACTGAAGCTTTCTTT. Its translation: CASSPRGDNTEAFF. The entire variable domain, with the rest obtained from reference TRBV7-9 and TRBJ1-1, is as follows: DTGVSQNPRHKITKRGQNVTFRCDPISEHNRLYWYRQTLGQGPEFLTYFQNEAQLEKSRLLSDRFSAERPKGSFSTLEIQRTEQGDSAMYLCASSPRGDNTEAFFGQGTRLTVV.